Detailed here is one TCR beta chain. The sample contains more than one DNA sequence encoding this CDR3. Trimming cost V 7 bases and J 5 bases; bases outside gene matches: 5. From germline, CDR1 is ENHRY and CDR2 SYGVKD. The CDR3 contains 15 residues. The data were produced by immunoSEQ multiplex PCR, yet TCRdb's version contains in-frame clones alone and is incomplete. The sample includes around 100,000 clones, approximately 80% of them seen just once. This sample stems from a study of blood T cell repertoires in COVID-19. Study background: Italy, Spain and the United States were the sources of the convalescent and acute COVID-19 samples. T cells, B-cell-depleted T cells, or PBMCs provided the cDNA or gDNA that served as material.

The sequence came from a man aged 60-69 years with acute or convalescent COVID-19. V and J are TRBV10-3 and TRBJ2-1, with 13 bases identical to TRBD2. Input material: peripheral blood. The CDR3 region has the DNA TGTGCCATCAAGGGAACTAGCGGGAGGGACAATGAGCAGTTCTTC. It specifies CAIKGTSGRDNEQFF.